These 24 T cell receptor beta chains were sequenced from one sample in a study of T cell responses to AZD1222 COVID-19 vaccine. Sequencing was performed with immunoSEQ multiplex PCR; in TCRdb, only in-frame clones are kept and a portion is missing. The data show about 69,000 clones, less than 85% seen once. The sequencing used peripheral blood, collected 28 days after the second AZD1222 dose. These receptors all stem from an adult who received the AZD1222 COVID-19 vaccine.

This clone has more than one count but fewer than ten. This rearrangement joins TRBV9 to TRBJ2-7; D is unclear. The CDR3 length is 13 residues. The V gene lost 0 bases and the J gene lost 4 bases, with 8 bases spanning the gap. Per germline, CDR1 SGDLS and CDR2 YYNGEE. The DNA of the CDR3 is TGTGCCAGCAGCGTAGCCCTAGGGTACGAGCAGTACTTC. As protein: CASSVALGYEQYF.

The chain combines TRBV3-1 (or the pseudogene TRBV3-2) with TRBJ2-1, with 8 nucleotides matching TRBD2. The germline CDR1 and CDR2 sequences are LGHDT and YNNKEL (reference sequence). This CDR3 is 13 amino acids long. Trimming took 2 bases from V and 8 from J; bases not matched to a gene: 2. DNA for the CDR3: TGTGCCAGCAGCCAAAGCGGGGGCCATGAGCAGTTCTTC. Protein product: CASSQSGGHEQFF.

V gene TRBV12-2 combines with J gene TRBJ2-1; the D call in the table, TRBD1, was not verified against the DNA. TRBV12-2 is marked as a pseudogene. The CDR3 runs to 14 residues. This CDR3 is CASRLTGPLHEQFF. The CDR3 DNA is TGTGCAAGTCGCTTAACAGGACCCCTCCATGAGCAGTTCTTC.

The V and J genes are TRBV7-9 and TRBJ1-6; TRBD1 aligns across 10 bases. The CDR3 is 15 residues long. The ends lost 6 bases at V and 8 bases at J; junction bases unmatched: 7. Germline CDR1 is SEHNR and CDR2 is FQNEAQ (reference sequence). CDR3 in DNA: TGTGCCAGCAGTCAAGGGGGGACAGGGGATTCACCCCTCCACTTT. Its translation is CASSQGGTGDSPLHF.

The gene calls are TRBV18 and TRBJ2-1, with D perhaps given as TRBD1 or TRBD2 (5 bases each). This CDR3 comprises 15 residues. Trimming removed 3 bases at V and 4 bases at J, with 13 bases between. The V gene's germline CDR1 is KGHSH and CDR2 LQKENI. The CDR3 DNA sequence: TGTGCCAGCTCACCCGGGGCAGACCAATACAATGAGCAGTTCTTC. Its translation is CASSPGADQYNEQFF.

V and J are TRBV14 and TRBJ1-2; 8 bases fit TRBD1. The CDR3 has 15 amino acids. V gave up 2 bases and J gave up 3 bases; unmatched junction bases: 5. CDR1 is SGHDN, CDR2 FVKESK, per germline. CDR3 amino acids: CASSQLGQGDYGYTF. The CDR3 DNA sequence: TGTGCCAGCAGCCAACTAGGACAGGGTGACTATGGCTACACCTTC.

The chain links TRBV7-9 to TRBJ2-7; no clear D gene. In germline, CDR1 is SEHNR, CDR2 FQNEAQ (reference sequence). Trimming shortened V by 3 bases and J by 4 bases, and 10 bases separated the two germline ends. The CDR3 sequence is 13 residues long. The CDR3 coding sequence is TGTGCCAGCAGCTTCTCCGGGCCGTACGAGCAGTACTTC. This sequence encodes CASSFSGPYEQYF.

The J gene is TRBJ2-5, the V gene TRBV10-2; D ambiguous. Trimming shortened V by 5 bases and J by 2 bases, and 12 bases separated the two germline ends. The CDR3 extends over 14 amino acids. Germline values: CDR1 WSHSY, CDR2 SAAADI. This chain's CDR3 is CASSLRGLQETQYF. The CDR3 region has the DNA TGCGCCAGCAGTTTGCGCGGCCTTCAAGAGACCCAGTACTTC.

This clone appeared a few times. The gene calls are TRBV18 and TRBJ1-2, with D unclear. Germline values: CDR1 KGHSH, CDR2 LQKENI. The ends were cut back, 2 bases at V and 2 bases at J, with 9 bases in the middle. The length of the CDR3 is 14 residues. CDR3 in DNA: TGTGCCAGCTCACCAGGTACGGAGAACTATGGCTACACCTTC. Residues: CASSPGTENYGYTF.

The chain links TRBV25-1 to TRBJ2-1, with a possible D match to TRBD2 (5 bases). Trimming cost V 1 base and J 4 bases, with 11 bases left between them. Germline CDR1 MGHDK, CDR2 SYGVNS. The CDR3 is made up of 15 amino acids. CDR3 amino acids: CASSESGDWYNEQFF. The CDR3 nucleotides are TGTGCCAGCAGTGAATCCGGGGATTGGTACAATGAGCAGTTCTTC.

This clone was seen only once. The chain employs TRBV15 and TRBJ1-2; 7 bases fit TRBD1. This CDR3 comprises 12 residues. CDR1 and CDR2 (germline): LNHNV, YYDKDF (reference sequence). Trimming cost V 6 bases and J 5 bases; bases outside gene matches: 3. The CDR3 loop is CATSQGVYGYTF. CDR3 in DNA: TGTGCCACCAGTCAGGGGGTATATGGCTACACCTTC. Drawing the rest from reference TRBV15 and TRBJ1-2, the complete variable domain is DAMVIQNPRYQVTQFGKPVTLSCSQTLNHNVMYWYQQKSSQAPKLLFHYYDKDFNNEADTPDNFQSRRPNTSFCFLDIRSPGLGDTAMYLCATSQGVYGYTFGSGTRLTVV.

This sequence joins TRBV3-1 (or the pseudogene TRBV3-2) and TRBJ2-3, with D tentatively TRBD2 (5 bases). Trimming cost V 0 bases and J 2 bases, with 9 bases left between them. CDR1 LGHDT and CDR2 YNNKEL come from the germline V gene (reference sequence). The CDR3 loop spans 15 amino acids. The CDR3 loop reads CASSQDGIPTDTQYF. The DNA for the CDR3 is TGTGCCAGCAGCCAAGACGGGATTCCCACAGATACGCAGTATTTT.

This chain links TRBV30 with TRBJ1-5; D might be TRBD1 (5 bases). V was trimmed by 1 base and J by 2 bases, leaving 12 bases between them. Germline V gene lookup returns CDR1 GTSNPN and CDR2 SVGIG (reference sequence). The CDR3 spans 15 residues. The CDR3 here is CAWSEGTIGNQPQHF. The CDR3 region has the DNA TGTGCCTGGAGTGAGGGGACCATAGGCAATCAGCCCCAGCATTTT.

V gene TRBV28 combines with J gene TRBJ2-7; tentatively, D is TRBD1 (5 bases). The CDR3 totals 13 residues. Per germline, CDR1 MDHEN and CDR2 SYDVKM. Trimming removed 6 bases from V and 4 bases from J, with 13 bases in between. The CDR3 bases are TGTGCCAGCAGATCCAGGGTATCGTACGAGCAGTACTTC. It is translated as CASRSRVSYEQYF.

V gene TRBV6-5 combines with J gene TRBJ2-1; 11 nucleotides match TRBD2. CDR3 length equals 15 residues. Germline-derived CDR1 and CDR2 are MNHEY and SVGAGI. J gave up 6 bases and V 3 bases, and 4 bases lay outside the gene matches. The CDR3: CASSYGLAGGNEQFF. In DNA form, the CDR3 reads TGTGCCAGCAGTTATGGCCTAGCGGGAGGCAATGAGCAGTTCTTC.

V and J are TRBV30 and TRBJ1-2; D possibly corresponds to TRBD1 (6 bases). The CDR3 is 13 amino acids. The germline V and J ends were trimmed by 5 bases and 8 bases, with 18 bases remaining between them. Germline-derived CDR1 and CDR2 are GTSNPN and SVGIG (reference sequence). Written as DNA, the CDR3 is TGTGCCTGGTACGGCCGGGGGGCGGGAGGCTACACCTTC. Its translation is CAWYGRGAGGYTF.

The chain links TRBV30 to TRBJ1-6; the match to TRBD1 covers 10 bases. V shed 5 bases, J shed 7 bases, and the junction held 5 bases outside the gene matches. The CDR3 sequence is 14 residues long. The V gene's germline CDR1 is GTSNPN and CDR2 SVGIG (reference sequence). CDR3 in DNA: TGTGCCTGGGCCCCGGGACAGGGGAATTCACCCCTCCACTTT. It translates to CAWAPGQGNSPLHF.

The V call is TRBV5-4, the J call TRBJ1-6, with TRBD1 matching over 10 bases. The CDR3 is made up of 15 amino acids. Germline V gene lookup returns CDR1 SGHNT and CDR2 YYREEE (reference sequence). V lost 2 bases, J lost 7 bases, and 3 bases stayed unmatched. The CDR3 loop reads CASSLRDRGNSPLHF. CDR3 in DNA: TGTGCCAGCAGCTTAAGGGACAGGGGAAATTCACCCCTCCACTTT.

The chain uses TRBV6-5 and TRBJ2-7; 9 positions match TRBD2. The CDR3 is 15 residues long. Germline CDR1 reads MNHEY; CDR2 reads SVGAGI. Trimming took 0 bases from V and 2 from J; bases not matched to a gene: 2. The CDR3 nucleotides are TGTGCCAGCAGTTACTCCCGCGGGGGGGCCTACGAGCAGTACTTC. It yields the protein CASSYSRGGAYEQYF.

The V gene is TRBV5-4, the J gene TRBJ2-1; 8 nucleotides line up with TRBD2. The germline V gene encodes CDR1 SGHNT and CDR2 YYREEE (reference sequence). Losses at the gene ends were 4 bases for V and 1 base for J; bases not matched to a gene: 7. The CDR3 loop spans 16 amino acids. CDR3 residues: CASSRSGGRSYNEQFF. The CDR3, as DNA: TGTGCCAGCAGCCGAAGCGGGGGTCGTTCCTACAATGAGCAGTTCTTC. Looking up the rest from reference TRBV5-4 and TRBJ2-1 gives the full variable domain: ETGVTQSPTHLIKTRGQQVTLRCSSQSGHNTVSWYQQALGQGPQFIFQYYREEENGRGNFPPRFSGLQFPNYSSELNVNALELDDSALYLCASSRSGGRSYNEQFFGPGTRLTVL.

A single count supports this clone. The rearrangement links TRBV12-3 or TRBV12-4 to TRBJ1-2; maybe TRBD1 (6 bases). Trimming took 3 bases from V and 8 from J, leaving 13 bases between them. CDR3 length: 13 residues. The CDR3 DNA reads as TGTGCCAGCAGTTTTAGGGGGGATTGGGGCTACACCTTC. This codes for CASSFRGDWGYTF.

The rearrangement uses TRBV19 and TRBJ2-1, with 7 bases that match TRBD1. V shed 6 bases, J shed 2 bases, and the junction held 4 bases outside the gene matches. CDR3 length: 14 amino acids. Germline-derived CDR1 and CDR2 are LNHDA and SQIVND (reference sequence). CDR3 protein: CASRRQGTYNEQFF. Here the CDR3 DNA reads TGTGCCAGTAGAAGACAGGGAACCTACAATGAGCAGTTCTTC.

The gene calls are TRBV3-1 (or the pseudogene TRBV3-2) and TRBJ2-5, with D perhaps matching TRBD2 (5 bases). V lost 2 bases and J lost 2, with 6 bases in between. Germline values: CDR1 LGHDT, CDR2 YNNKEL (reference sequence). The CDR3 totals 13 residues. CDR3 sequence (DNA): TGTGCCAGCAGCCAACGGGGACAAGAGACCCAGTACTTC. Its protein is CASSQRGQETQYF.

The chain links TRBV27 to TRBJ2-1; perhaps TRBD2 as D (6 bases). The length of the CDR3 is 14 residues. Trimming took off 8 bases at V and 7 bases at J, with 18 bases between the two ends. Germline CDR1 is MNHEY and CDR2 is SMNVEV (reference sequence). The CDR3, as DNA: TGTGCCAGCTCCCGGGACTCCTTTTTTAATGAGCAGTTCTTC. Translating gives CASSRDSFFNEQFF.